The TCR beta chain described here comes from a study of cytomegalovirus exposure and HLA in healthy donors. The CDR3 has 11 residues. V shed 2 bases and J shed 5 bases, with 4 bases lying between them. Germline CDR1 is DFQATT and CDR2 is SNEGSKA (reference sequence). Study-wide findings and caveats: Common viral pathogens seemed, in a later analysis, to connect with several of the most significant clusters. Productive rates of about 90% or about 30% were seen for most TCR beta V segments in an earlier analysis. The study dropped some indistinguishable V segments, TRBV6-2 and TRBV6-3 among them.

The study ran its PCR with 60 Vbeta and 13 Jbeta primers. Profiled with immunoSEQ multiplex PCR; TCRdb holds only in-frame clones, not every one. The repertoire has approximately 95,000 clones, over 70% of them found once; the top ten carry approximately 9.9%. In regard to this clone: Its target is unknown.

The sequencing sample was made of PBMCs. The J gene is TRBJ2-1, the V gene TRBV20-1; D is unclear. This receptor was obtained from a man aged 18 to 35 in good health and CMV-seropositive. The CDR3 spells CSARPDNEQFF. CDR3 nucleotide sequence: TGCAGTGCTAGACCGGACAATGAGCAGTTCTTC.